This T cell receptor beta chain is drawn from a study of cytomegalovirus exposure and HLA in healthy donors. The donors were healthy bone marrow donors. Study-wide results and limits: In a later analysis, DRB1 alleles had the most associated TCRs; HLA-C alleles the fewest.

Germline assignment: CDR1 DFQATT and CDR2 SNEGSKA (reference sequence). With 6 bases removed from V and 4 bases from J, the gap between germline ends came to 6 bases. The CDR3 runs 11 residues. PCR amplification relied on 60 Vbeta primers (plus 13 Jbeta primers). The method was immunoSEQ multiplex PCR; TCRdb's version includes in-frame clones alone and lacks a portion of them. The data contain fewer than 100,000 clones, approximately 80% of them singletons. Worth noting for this clone: Its cognate antigen is unknown.

V and J are TRBV20-1 and TRBJ1-4; tentatively, D is TRBD1 (6 bases). The receptor was derived from a man in his fifties or sixties in good health and CMV-seropositive. Sequencing was done on a sample of PBMCs. CDR3 nucleotides: TGCAGTGCCAGGGGTAATGAAAAACTGTTTTTT. Its protein product is CSARGNEKLFF.